Detailed here is one T cell receptor (beta chain). Its antigen is currently unknown. The V gene end was trimmed by 0 bases and the J gene end by 8 bases; junction bases not matched to a gene: 4. Germline CDR1 is MNHEY and CDR2 is SVGAGI. The CDR3 extends over 16 amino acids. This record belongs to a study of OX40 agonist ivuxolimab in advanced cancers. About the research overall: Ivuxolimab doses were 0.01, 0.1, 0.3, 1.5, 3 or 10 mg/kg every 2 weeks. Notes on the study in general: Among the nonresponders, some also had low normalized T-cell clonal expansion. No antigen was identified for the clonally expanded peripheral T cells.

Clones were sequenced by immunoSEQ multiplex PCR, and TCRdb holds only the in-frame ones, with some missing. The repertoire includes tens of thousands of clones, under 90% of them detected once, and about 2.2% sits in the top ten. At cycle 4 day 1, cycle 7 day 1, and baseline, blood was sampled. The J gene is TRBJ1-4, the V gene TRBV6-5, with 12 bases lining up with TRBD1. Here the sequenced sample was CD4+ or CD8+ T cells sorted from blood, taken in a trial of the OX40 agonist ivuxolimab. This TCR was sampled from an adult with an advanced solid tumor such as melanoma, head and neck, liver or kidney cancer. The CDR3 protein is CASSYSRDRGQEKLFF. CDR3 nucleotides: TGTGCCAGCAGTTACTCGAGGGACAGGGGGCAGGAAAAACTGTTTTTT.